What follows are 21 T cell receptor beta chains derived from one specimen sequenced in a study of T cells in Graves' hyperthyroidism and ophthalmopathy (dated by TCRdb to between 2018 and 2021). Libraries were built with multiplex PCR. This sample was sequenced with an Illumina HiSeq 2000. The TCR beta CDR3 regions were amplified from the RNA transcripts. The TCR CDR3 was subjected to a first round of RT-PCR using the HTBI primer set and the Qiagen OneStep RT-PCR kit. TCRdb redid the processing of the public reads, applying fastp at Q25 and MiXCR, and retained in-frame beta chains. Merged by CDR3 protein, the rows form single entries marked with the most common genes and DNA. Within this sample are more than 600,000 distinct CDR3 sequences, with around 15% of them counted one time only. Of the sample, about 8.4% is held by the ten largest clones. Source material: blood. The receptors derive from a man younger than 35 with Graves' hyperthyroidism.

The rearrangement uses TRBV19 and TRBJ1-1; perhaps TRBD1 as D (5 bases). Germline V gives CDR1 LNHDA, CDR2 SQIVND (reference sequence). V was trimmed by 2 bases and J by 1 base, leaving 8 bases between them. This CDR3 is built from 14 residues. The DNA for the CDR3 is TGTGCCAGTAGTATAAGACAGCCGAACACTGAAGCTTTCTTT. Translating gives CASSIRQPNTEAFF.

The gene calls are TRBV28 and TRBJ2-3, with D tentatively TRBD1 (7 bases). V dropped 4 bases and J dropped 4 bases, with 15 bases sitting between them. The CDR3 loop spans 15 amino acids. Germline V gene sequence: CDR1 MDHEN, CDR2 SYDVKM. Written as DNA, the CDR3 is TGTGCCAGCAGTTGGGTTACCAGGGGGGCAGATACGCAGTATTTT. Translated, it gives CASSWVTRGADTQYF.

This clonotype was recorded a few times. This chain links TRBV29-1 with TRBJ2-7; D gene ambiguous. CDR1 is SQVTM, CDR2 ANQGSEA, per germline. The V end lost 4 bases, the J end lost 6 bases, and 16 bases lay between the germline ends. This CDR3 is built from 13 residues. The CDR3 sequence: CSVVKDHLSEQYF. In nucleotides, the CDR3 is TGCAGCGTTGTGAAGGATCACCTCTCCGAGCAGTACTTC.

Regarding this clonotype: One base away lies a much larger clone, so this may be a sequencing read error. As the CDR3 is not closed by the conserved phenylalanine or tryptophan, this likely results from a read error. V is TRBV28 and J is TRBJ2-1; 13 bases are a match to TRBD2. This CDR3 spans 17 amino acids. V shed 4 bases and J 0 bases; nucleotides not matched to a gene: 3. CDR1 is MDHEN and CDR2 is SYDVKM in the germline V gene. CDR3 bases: TGTGCCAGCAGTTCCCGGACTAGCGGGAGCTCCTACAATGAGCAGTTCTCC. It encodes CASSSRTSGSSYNEQFS.

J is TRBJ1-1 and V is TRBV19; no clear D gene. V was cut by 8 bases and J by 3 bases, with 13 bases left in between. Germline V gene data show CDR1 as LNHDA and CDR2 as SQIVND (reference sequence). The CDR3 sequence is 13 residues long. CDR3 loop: CASYGIYDTEAFF. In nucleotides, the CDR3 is TGTGCCAGTTACGGTATCTATGACACTGAAGCTTTCTTT.

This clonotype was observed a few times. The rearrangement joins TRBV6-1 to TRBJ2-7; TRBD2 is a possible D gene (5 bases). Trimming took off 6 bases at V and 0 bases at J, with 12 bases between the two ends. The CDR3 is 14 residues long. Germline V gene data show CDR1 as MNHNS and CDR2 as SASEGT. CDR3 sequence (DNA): TGTGCCAGCAGACCGGACTGGAGCTCCTACGAGCAGTACTTC. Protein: CASRPDWSSYEQYF.

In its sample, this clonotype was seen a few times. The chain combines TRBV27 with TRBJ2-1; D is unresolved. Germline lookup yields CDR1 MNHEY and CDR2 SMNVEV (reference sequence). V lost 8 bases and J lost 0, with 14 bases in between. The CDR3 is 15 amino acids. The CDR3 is CASGRLGNSYNEQFF. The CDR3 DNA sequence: TGTGCCAGCGGCCGCTTAGGGAACTCCTACAATGAGCAGTTCTTC.

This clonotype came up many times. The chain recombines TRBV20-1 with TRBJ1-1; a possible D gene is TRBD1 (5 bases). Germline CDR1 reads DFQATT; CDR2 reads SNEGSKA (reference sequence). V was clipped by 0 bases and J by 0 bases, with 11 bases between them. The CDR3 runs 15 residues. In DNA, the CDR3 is TGCAGTGCTAGAGATGTGGCAGGGTTGAACACTGAAGCTTTCTTT. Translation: CSARDVAGLNTEAFF.

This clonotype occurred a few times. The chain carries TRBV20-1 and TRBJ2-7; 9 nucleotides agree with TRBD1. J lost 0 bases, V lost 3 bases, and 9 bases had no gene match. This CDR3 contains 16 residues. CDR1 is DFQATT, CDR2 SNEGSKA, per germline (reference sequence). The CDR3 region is CSASRGGQGPSYEQYF. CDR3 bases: TGCAGTGCTAGTCGAGGAGGACAGGGGCCCTCCTACGAGCAGTACTTC.

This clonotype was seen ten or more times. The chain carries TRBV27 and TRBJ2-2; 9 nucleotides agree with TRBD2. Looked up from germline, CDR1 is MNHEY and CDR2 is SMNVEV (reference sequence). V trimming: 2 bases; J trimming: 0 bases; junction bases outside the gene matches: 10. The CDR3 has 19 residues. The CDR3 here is CASSLRGGRATPNTGELFF. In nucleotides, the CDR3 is TGTGCCAGCAGTTTACGCGGCGGGAGGGCCACTCCGAACACCGGGGAGCTGTTTTTT.

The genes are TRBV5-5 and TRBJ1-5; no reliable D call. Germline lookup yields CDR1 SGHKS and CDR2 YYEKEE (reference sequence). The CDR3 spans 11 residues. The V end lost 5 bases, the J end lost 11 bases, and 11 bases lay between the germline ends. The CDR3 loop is CASRRGLTQHF. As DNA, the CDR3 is TGTGCCAGCAGGCGTGGTCTGACCCAGCATTTT.

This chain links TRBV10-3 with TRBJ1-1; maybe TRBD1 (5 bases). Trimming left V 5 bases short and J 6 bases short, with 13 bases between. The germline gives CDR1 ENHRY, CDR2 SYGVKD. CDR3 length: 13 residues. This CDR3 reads CAISPPGKAEAFF. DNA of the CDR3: TGTGCCATCAGTCCACCAGGGAAGGCTGAAGCTTTCTTT.

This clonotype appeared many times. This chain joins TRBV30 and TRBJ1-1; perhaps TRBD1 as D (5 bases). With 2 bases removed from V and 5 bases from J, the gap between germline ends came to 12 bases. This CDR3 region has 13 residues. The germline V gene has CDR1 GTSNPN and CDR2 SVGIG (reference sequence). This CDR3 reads CAWSQGHGTEAFF. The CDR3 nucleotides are TGTGCCTGGAGTCAGGGCCACGGAACTGAAGCTTTCTTT.

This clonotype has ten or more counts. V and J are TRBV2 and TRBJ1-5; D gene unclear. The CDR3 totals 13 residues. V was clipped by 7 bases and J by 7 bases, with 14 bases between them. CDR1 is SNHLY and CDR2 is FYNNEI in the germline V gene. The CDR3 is CASTKLPGQPQHF. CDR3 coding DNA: TGTGCCAGCACAAAACTTCCGGGGCAGCCCCAGCATTTT.

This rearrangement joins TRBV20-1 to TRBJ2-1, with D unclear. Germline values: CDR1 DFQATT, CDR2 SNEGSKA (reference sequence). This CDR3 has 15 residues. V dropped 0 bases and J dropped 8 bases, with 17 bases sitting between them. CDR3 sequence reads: CSARDPRSRYDEQFF. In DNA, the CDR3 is TGCAGTGCTAGAGATCCCCGGTCCCGGTACGATGAGCAGTTCTTC.

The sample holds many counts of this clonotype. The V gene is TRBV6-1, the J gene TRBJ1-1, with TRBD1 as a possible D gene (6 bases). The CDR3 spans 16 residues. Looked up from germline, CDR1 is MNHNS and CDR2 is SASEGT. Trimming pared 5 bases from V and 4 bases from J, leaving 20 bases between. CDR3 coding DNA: TGTGCCAGCAGTTTTTCGACAGGAGAATCCGCCACTGAAGCTTTCTTT. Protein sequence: CASSFSTGESATEAFF.

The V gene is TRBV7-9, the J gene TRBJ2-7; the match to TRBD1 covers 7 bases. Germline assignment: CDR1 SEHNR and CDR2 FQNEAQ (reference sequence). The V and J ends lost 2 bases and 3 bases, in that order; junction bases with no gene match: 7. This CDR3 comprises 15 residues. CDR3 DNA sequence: TGTGCCAGCAGCTTAAGTAGGGGGCCCCACTACGAGCAGTACTTC. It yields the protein CASSLSRGPHYEQYF.

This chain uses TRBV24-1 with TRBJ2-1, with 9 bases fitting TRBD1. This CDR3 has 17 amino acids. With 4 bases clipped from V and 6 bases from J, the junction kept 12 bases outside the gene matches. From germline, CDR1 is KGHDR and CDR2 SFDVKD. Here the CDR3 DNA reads TGTGCCACCAGTGACCCTCTGCCGGGACAGGGAGTCAATGAGCAGTTCTTC. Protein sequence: CATSDPLPGQGVNEQFF.

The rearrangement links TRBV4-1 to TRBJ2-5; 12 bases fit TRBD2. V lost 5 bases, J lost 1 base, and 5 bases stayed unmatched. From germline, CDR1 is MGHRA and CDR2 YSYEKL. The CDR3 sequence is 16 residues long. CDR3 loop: CASSSLAGGRQETQYF. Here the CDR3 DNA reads TGCGCCAGCAGCAGCCTAGCGGGAGGGCGCCAAGAGACCCAGTACTTC.

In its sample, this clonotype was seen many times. CDR3 in amino acids: CATSQKRHRGGSDTQYF. The CDR3 region has the DNA TGTGCCACCAGCCAAAAGAGACACCGCGGAGGGTCAGATACGCAGTATTTT. This chain connects TRBV15 to TRBJ2-3; TRBD2 is a possible D gene (6 bases). The CDR3 consists of 17 residues. CDR1 is LNHNV and CDR2 is YYDKDF in the germline V gene (reference sequence). With 5 bases removed from V and 4 bases from J, the gap between germline ends came to 22 bases. Supplemented by reference TRBV15 and TRBJ2-3, the full variable domain reads DAMVIQNPRYQVTQFGKPVTLSCSQTLNHNVMYWYQQKSSQAPKLLFHYYDKDFNNEADTPDNFQSRRPNTSFCFLDIRSPGLGDTAMYLCATSQKRHRGGSDTQYFGPGTRLTVL.

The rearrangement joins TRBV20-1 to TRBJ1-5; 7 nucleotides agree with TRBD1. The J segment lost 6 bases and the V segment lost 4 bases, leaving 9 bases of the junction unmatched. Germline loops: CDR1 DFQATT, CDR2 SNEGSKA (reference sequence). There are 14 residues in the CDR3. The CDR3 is CSATFGTVSQPQHF. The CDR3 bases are TGCAGTGCTACCTTTGGGACAGTTTCTCAGCCCCAGCATTTT.